These 4 T cell receptor beta chains originate from one sample sequenced in a study of human T cells and chemical hapten exposure. TCRdb called the RACE reads again in MiXCR, with one record for every CDR3 protein. Here the sample spans approximately 80,000 distinct CDR3 sequences, roughly 13% being singletons. As for time point: patch test 3, about 24 weeks after DPC sensitization. The sample's treatment: therapeutic diphenylcyclopropenone sensitization with weekly scalp DPC. The sequencing used whole blood, collected in connection with sensitization to the hapten diphenylcyclopropenone (DPC). These receptors all stem from a woman in her forties or fifties with alopecia areata. Some clones in this sample may be carry-over from other donors' samples.

This clonotype was observed at least ten times. This sequence joins TRBV2 and TRBJ2-3; D is possibly TRBD2 (6 bases). Trimming took 6 bases from V and 5 from J, leaving 27 bases between them. The germline V gene has CDR1 SNHLY and CDR2 FYNNEI. CDR3 length: 18 residues. As DNA, the CDR3 is TGTGCCAGCAGATGGCGTGGTGGAGGGGTCTTATCGGGAGATACGCAGTATTTT. As protein: CASRWRGGGVLSGDTQYF.

This clonotype was found many times. The chain is built from TRBV3-1 and TRBJ2-2; D remains unclear. Trimming removed 0 bases at V and 6 bases at J, with 8 bases between. This CDR3 contains 14 residues. CDR1 is LGHDT and CDR2 is YNNKEL in the germline V gene (reference sequence). The CDR3 DNA sequence: TGTGCCAGCAGCCAAGACGCACGGGCCGGGGAGCTGTTTTTT. It translates to CASSQDARAGELFF. The full variable domain, completed using reference TRBV3-1 and TRBJ2-2, is DTAVSQTPKYLVTQMGNDKSIKCEQNLGHDTMYWYKQDSKKFLKIMFSYNNKELIINETVPNRFSPKSPDKAHLNLHINSLELGDSAVYFCASSQDARAGELFFGEGSRLTVL.

This clonotype was observed a handful of times. The DNA for the CDR3 is TGTGCCAGCAGTGAAGGAACTACAGGGGCAGGGGGCACTGAAGCTTTCTTT. Translated: CASSEGTTGAGGTEAFF. The chain combines TRBV2 with TRBJ1-1; 7 nucleotides match TRBD1. Germline trimming cut 1 base from V and 4 bases from J; bases unmatched to any gene: 12. This CDR3 contains 17 residues. Germline loops: CDR1 SNHLY, CDR2 FYNNEI.

J is TRBJ1-4 and V is TRBV2, with D perhaps matching TRBD1 (6 bases). The V gene lost 6 bases and the J gene lost 4 bases, with 15 bases spanning the gap. The CDR3 consists of 15 residues. The germline V gene has CDR1 SNHLY and CDR2 FYNNEI. Here the CDR3 reads CASRKRGGINEKLFF. The CDR3 DNA reads as TGTGCCAGCAGAAAAAGGGGGGGTATTAATGAAAAACTGTTTTTT.